This TCR beta chain was sequenced during a study of shared clonotypes between healthy human individuals. Naive-designated CD8 cells lacked CD45RO, were positively enriched for CCR7, and omitted terminally differentiated effector memory CD45RA+ cells. At deep level, the assay was performed. On sorted subsets, replicate PCRs used about 0.2 ug DNA, or around 30,000 T cell genomes. Sequencing was performed with immunoSEQ multiplex PCR; in TCRdb, only in-frame clones are kept and a portion is missing. Here the sample spans some 2 million clones, 85% to 95% being singletons. The germline V gene has CDR1 LNHDA and CDR2 SQIVND (reference sequence). The CDR3 has 14 amino acids. V was shortened by 5 bases and J by 0 bases, with 8 bases between the two germline ends.

The TCR originated in a man younger than 30 in good health. Sample: naive CD8+ T cells sorted from blood. This chain joins TRBV19 and TRBJ2-1, with unresolved D. The chain's CDR3 is CASSYLSSYNEQFF. For the CDR3, the DNA is TGTGCCAGTAGTTACCTAAGCTCCTACAATGAGCAGTTCTTC.